Each of the 12 T cell receptor beta chains below was sequenced from the same sample in a study of cytomegalovirus exposure and HLA in healthy donors. The PCR employed 60 Vbeta primers together with 13 Jbeta primers. TCRdb's copy holds only in-frame clones and misses some; the assay was immunoSEQ multiplex PCR. The sample lists about 120,000 clones; less than 85% were seen once. Sequencing input: PBMCs. The source of these receptors is a man aged 30 to 45 in good health and CMV-seropositive.

This chain links TRBV27 with TRBJ2-3, with 7 bases aligning to TRBD2. From germline, CDR1 is MNHEY and CDR2 SMNVEV (reference sequence). Trimming at V came to 5 bases and at J to 2 bases, leaving 7 bases not matched to a gene. This CDR3 has 15 amino acids. CDR3 sequence: CASSPAGPSTDTQYF. The CDR3 DNA is TGTGCCAGCAGTCCAGCGGGGCCGTCCACAGATACGCAGTATTTT.

This chain links TRBV9 with TRBJ2-1, with 8 bases aligning to TRBD2. Germline V gene lookup returns CDR1 SGDLS and CDR2 YYNGEE. J was trimmed by 0 bases and V by 4 bases; bases with no gene match: 3. CDR3 size: 15 residues. CDR3 region: CASSPGTSSYNEQFF. The CDR3 DNA follows: TGTGCCAGCAGCCCCGGGACTAGCTCCTACAATGAGCAGTTCTTC.

This chain connects TRBV28 to TRBJ1-2; D not certain. The germline V gene encodes CDR1 MDHEN and CDR2 SYDVKM. Trimming cost V 4 bases and J 8 bases, with 14 bases left between them. This CDR3 has 13 amino acids. The CDR3 spells CASSSGNIRGYTF. CDR3 in DNA: TGTGCCAGCAGTTCGGGAAACATCAGGGGCTACACCTTC.

V gene TRBV5-4 combines with J gene TRBJ2-3; D perhaps matches TRBD2 (6 bases). V shed 1 base and J shed 2 bases, with 14 bases lying between them. This CDR3 is 16 amino acids long. The germline V gene has CDR1 SGHNT and CDR2 YYREEE (reference sequence). DNA of the CDR3: TGTGCCAGCAGCTTGCCGAATGCGGGAATCACAGATACGCAGTATTTT. It codes for CASSLPNAGITDTQYF.

The J gene is TRBJ1-6, the V gene TRBV19, with D perhaps TRBD1 (5 bases). This CDR3 contains 13 residues. CDR1 and CDR2 (germline): LNHDA, SQIVND (reference sequence). Trimming took off 7 bases at V and 8 bases at J, with 12 bases between the two ends. Here the CDR3 reads CASTGEVDSPLHF. Written as DNA, the CDR3 is TGTGCCAGTACGGGGGAGGTCGATTCACCCCTCCACTTT. Looking up the rest from reference TRBV19 and TRBJ1-6 gives the full variable domain: DGGITQSPKYLFRKEGQNVTLSCEQNLNHDAMYWYRQDPGQGLRLIYYSQIVNDFQKGDIAEGYSVSREKKESFPLTVTSAQKNPTAFYLCASTGEVDSPLHFGNGTRLTVT.

The chain is built from TRBV27 and TRBJ1-2; 7 bases line up with TRBD1. The CDR3 spans 17 residues. Germline V CDR1 and CDR2: MNHEY, SMNVEV (reference sequence). The trim removed 0 bases at V and 5 bases at J, leaving 12 bases unmatched. CDR3 nucleotide sequence: TGTGCCAGCAGTTTATCGGGACAGATAGCTCCCTTATATGGCTACACCTTC. Residues: CASSLSGQIAPLYGYTF.

The chain employs TRBV6-4 and TRBJ2-7; D might be TRBD2 (6 bases). The CDR3 totals 16 residues. Looked up from germline, CDR1 is MRHNA and CDR2 is SNTAGT. V gave up 7 bases and J gave up 0 bases, with 19 bases separating them. The CDR3 DNA follows: TGTGCCAGCATCCCCCGGGGTAGCGGCAACTCCTACGAGCAGTACTTC. It codes for CASIPRGSGNSYEQYF.

V usage is TRBV5-4 and J usage is TRBJ1-5; TRBD1 agrees at 7 bases. This CDR3 contains 19 residues. Germline V gene data show CDR1 as SGHNT and CDR2 as YYREEE (reference sequence). V shed 1 base and J 0 bases; nucleotides not matched to a gene: 13. The CDR3 coding sequence is TGTGCCAGCAGCTTGCGCCGAGACAGGGCCAGACGTAGCAATCAGCCCCAGCATTTT. Encoded protein: CASSLRRDRARRSNQPQHF.

This chain connects TRBV7-2 to TRBJ2-1; D ambiguous. Germline V gene lookup returns CDR1 SGHTA and CDR2 FQGNSA. The CDR3 extends over 17 amino acids. Trimming cost V 1 base and J 0 bases, with 13 bases left between them. CDR3: CASSLGAQSPSYNEQFF. CDR3 DNA: TGTGCCAGCAGCTTAGGGGCACAAAGCCCCTCCTACAATGAGCAGTTCTTC.

The chain employs TRBV7-2 and TRBJ1-1; D not certain. Trimming pared 4 bases from V and 3 bases from J, leaving 9 bases between. CDR1 SGHTA and CDR2 FQGNSA come from the germline V gene. The CDR3 sequence is 13 residues long. The CDR3 reads CASSYTLYTEAFF. CDR3 nucleotides: TGTGCCAGCAGCTACACCCTTTACACTGAAGCTTTCTTT.

The chain's CDR3 is CASSMRGGRATDTQYF. Here the CDR3 DNA reads TGTGCCAGTAGTATGCGGGGGGGCCGGGCCACAGATACGCAGTATTTT. This rearrangement joins TRBV19 to TRBJ2-3; 9 bases are shared with TRBD2. V lost 3 bases, J lost 2 bases, and 6 bases stayed unmatched. CDR1 and CDR2 from the germline V gene are LNHDA and SQIVND (reference sequence). The CDR3 spans 16 residues. The entire variable domain, with the rest obtained from reference TRBV19 and TRBJ2-3, is as follows: DGGITQSPKYLFRKEGQNVTLSCEQNLNHDAMYWYRQDPGQGLRLIYYSQIVNDFQKGDIAEGYSVSREKKESFPLTVTSAQKNPTAFYLCASSMRGGRATDTQYFGPGTRLTVL.

This CDR3 reads CASSLLGGSNEQFF. The CDR3 DNA is TGTGCCAGCAGTTTATTGGGAGGGTCCAATGAGCAGTTCTTC. The gene calls are TRBV27 and TRBJ2-1; 7 bases are a match to TRBD2. Germline V gene sequence: CDR1 MNHEY, CDR2 SMNVEV (reference sequence). The CDR3 is 14 amino acids. With V trimmed by 1 base and J by 6 bases, 3 bases remained unmatched.